The TCR beta chain described here comes from a study of blood T cell repertoires in COVID-19. Study-wide background: There were acute and convalescent COVID-19 samples, and they came from the United States, Italy and Spain. In each case, the material was cDNA or gDNA derived from T cells, B-cell-depleted T cells, or PBMCs.

Authors' analysis steps: Amplification of reference gene primers provided the estimated nucleated cell counts. Some clones are missing from TCRdb's copy, which holds only in-frame ones; the method was immunoSEQ multiplex PCR. V and J calls and clone size are given by that table; D and trimming were obtained from the DNA. This sample carries about 160,000 clones, around nine tenths of them seen once, and the ten largest clones take 15% to 20%. V dropped 3 bases and J dropped 3; count of bases not matched to a gene: 6. The CDR3 is made up of 16 amino acids. Germline V gene sequence: CDR1 LGHDT, CDR2 YNNKEL (reference sequence).

This sequence joins TRBV3-1 (or the pseudogene TRBV3-2) and TRBJ2-3; TRBD2 matches at 10 bases. The specimen sequenced was peripheral blood. This TCR came from a man aged 55 to 69 with active or convalescent COVID-19. DNA of the CDR3: TGTGCCAGCAGCCAGAACCCGGGACTAGCGACAGATACGCAGTATTTT. This sequence encodes CASSQNPGLATDTQYF.